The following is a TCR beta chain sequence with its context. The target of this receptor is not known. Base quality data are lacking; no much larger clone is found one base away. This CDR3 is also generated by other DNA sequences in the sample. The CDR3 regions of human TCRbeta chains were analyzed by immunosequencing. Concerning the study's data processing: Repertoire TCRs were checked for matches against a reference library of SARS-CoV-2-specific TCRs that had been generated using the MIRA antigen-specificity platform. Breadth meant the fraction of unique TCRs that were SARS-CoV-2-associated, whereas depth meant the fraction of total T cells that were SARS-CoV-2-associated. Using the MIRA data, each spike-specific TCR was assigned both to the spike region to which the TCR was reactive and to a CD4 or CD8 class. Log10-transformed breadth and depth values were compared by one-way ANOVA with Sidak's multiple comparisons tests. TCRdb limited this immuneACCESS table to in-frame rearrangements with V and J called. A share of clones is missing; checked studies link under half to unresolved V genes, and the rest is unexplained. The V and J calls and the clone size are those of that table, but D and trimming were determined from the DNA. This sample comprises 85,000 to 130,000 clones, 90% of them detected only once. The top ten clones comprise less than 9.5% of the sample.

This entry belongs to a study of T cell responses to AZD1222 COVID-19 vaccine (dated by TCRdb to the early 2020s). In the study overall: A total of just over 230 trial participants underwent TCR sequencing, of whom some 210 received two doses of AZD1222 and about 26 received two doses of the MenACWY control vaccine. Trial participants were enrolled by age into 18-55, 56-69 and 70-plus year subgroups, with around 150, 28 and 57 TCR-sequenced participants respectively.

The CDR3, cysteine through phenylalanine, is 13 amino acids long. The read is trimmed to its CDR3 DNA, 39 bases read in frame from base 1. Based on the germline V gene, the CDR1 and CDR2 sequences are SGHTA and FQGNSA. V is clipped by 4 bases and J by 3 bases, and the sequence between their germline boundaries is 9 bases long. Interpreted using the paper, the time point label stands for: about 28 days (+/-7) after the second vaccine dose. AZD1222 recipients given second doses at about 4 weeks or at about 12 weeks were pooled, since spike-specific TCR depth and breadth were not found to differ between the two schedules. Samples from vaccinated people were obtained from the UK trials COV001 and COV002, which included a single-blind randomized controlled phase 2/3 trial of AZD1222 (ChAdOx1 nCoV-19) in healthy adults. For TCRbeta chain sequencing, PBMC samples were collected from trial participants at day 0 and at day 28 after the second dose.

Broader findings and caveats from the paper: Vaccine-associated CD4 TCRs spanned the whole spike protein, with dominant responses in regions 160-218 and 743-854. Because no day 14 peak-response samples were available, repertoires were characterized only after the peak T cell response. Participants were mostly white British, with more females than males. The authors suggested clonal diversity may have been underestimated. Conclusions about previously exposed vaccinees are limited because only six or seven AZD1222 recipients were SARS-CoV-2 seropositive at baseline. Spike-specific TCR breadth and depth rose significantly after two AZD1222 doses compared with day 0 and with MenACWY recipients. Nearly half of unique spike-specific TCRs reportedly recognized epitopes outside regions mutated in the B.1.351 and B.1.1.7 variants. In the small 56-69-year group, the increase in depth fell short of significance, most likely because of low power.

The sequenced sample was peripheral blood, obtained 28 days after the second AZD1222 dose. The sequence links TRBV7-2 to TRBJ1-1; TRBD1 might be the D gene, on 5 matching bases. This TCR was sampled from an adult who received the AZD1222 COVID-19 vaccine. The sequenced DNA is TGTGCCAGCAGCTCACAAGGGGACACTGAAGCTTTCTTT. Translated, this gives CASSSQGDTEAFF.